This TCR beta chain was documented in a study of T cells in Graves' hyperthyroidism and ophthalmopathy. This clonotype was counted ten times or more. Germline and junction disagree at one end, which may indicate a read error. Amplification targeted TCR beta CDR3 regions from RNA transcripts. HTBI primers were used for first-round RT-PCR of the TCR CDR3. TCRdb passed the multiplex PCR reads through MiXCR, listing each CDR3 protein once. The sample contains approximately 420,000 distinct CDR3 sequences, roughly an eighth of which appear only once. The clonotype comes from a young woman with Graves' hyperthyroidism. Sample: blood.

This CDR3 is CASSLAAGSVETQYF. In nucleotides, the CDR3 is TGTGCTAGCAGCTTAGCTGCGGGTTCGGTAGAGACCCAGTACTTC. The J gene is TRBJ2-5, the V gene TRBV7-7, with D possibly matching TRBD2 (5 bases). Germline assignment: CDR1 SSHAT and CDR2 FNYEAQ (reference sequence). The CDR3 extends over 15 amino acids.